Listed here are 27 T cell receptor beta chains from one sample, sequenced in a study of shared clonotypes between healthy human individuals. Repertoires were generated with immunoSEQ multiplex PCR, while TCRdb's copy carries only in-frame clones and drops some. The sample includes nearly 1,000,000 clones, less than 85% of them seen just once. The sequenced sample was memory CD4+ T cells sorted from blood. Sample subset: CD45RA-negative fraction. All receptors come from a man younger than 30 in good health.

This chain links TRBV4-1 with TRBJ2-7; D is undetermined. The germline V gene encodes CDR1 MGHRA and CDR2 YSYEKL. There are 15 residues in the CDR3. Trimming shortened V by 0 bases and J by 4 bases, and 13 bases separated the two germline ends. In DNA form, the CDR3 reads TGCGCCAGCAGCCAAGATCTTGGGAACTTATACGAGCAGTACTTC. Residues: CASSQDLGNLYEQYF.

This clone was seen a single time. The J gene is TRBJ2-1, the V gene TRBV27; 7 nucleotides line up with TRBD2. This CDR3 comprises 14 residues. After removal of 5 bases from V and 9 bases from J, the junction contained 10 bases not matched to a gene. The V gene's germline CDR1 is MNHEY and CDR2 SMNVEV (reference sequence). CDR3 DNA sequence: TGTGCCAGCAGTCCAAGAGGGTGGGGGGGTGAGCAGTTCTTC. This sequence encodes CASSPRGWGGEQFF.

The chain joins TRBV5-6 to TRBJ1-6; 7 nucleotides agree with TRBD1. V shed 4 bases, J shed 9 bases, and the junction held 10 bases outside the gene matches. The CDR3 runs 15 residues. Germline CDR1 reads SGHDT; CDR2 reads YYEEEE. The CDR3 protein is CASSQAGTVPSPLHF. The DNA for the CDR3 is TGTGCCAGCAGCCAGGCCGGGACAGTACCTTCACCCCTCCACTTT. Supplemented by reference TRBV5-6 and TRBJ1-6, the full variable domain reads DAGVTQSPTHLIKTRGQQVTLRCSPKSGHDTVSWYQQALGQGPQFIFQYYEEEERQRGNFPDRFSGHQFPNYSSELNVNALLLGDSALYLCASSQAGTVPSPLHFGNGTRLTVT.

V usage is TRBV4-1 and J usage is TRBJ1-6; no definite D call. The germline gives CDR1 MGHRA, CDR2 YSYEKL. This CDR3 region has 13 residues. V shed 5 bases and J shed 5 bases, with 7 bases lying between them. CDR3 residues: CASSFQDNSPLHF. The CDR3 DNA reads TGCGCCAGCAGCTTTCAAGATAATTCACCCCTCCACTTT.

Notes on this clone: Other nucleotide sequences in the sample specify the same CDR3. The chain is built from TRBV27 and TRBJ1-2; tentative D call: TRBD1 (6 bases). Germline lookup yields CDR1 MNHEY and CDR2 SMNVEV (reference sequence). The CDR3 spans 13 residues. V gave up 2 bases and J gave up 2 bases, with 6 bases separating them. CDR3 coding DNA: TGTGCCAGCAGTTTAGACAGGAACTATGGCTACACCTTC. Translation: CASSLDRNYGYTF.

For the CDR3, the DNA is TGTGCCAGCAGTCCGCCGGGACAGCAATCCTACGAGCAGTACTTC. It encodes CASSPPGQQSYEQYF. The J gene is TRBJ2-7, the V gene TRBV6-5; 7 bases line up with TRBD1. Germline V lookup: CDR1 MNHEY, CDR2 SVGAGI. The CDR3 totals 15 residues. V trimming: 5 bases; J trimming: 1 base; junction bases outside the gene matches: 8.

This chain joins TRBV5-1 and TRBJ2-7; D is possibly TRBD1 (6 bases). The CDR3 consists of 17 residues. The germline V gene has CDR1 SGHRS and CDR2 YFSETQ. V was shortened by 0 bases and J by 0 bases, with 16 bases between the two germline ends. The chain's CDR3 is CASSLAQGDPSSYEQYF. In DNA form, the CDR3 reads TGCGCCAGCAGCTTGGCACAGGGAGACCCGAGCTCCTACGAGCAGTACTTC.

The gene calls are TRBV10-3 and TRBJ2-3, with a possible D match to TRBD1 (5 bases). This CDR3 spans 18 amino acids. V lost 4 bases, J lost 0 bases, and 20 bases lay in between. Germline V gives CDR1 ENHRY, CDR2 SYGVKD. This CDR3 reads CAISADLGAATSTDTQYF. The DNA for the CDR3 is TGTGCCATCAGTGCAGATCTTGGGGCGGCCACAAGCACAGATACGCAGTATTTT.

Of note for this clone: The sample has other DNA sequences that encode this CDR3 too. The chain carries TRBV7-2 and TRBJ1-5; D remains unclear. There are 15 residues in the CDR3. The germline V and J ends were trimmed by 1 base and 2 bases, with 9 bases remaining between them. In germline, CDR1 is SGHTA, CDR2 FQGNSA. CDR3 residues: CASSLVGGGNQPQHF. The DNA of the CDR3 is TGTGCCAGCAGCTTAGTGGGAGGCGGCAATCAGCCCCAGCATTTT.

The chain links TRBV10-3 to TRBJ1-1; D not resolved. This CDR3 is 15 amino acids long. CDR1 ENHRY and CDR2 SYGVKD come from the germline V gene. The V and J ends lost 0 bases and 4 bases respectively, with 12 bases between them. CDR3 in amino acids: CAISESKGERTEAFF. The CDR3 DNA sequence: TGTGCCATCAGTGAGTCGAAGGGAGAGCGCACTGAAGCTTTCTTT.

On this clone itself: In the same sample, other DNA sequences code for this CDR3. In DNA, the CDR3 is TGCGCCAGCAGCCAGCAGGGTACGAACTATGGCTACACCTTC. This encodes CASSQQGTNYGYTF. V gene TRBV4-3 combines with J gene TRBJ1-2; possible D gene TRBD1, 5 bases. This CDR3 comprises 14 residues. V dropped 3 bases and J dropped 2 bases, with 10 bases sitting between them. CDR1 is LGHNA, CDR2 YSLEER, per germline.

The chain employs TRBV7-2 and TRBJ1-2, with a possible D match to TRBD1 (5 bases). The CDR3 spans 15 residues. Trimming left V 1 base short and J 4 bases short, with 13 bases between. Germline V gene lookup returns CDR1 SGHTA and CDR2 FQGNSA. CDR3 in DNA: TGTGCCAGCAGCTTAGTAGCAGGGATGGGCTATGGCTACACCTTC. Translating it yields CASSLVAGMGYGYTF.

With respect to this clone: Other DNA sequences in the same sample also yield this CDR3. The chain carries TRBV4-1 and TRBJ2-5; unclear D gene. The germline V and J ends were trimmed by 1 base and 2 bases, with 8 bases remaining between them. CDR3 length equals 14 residues. Germline CDR1 and CDR2: MGHRA and YSYEKL. The CDR3: CASSQGQLQETQYF. The CDR3 bases are TGCGCCAGCAGCCAAGGTCAGTTACAAGAGACCCAGTACTTC.

This clone was detected once. The V call is TRBV5-4, the J call TRBJ2-1; D is uncertain. Trimming removed 0 bases at V and 7 bases at J, with 17 bases between. Germline V gene sequence: CDR1 SGHNT, CDR2 YYREEE (reference sequence). The CDR3 consists of 16 residues. The CDR3 loop is CASSLDVGYTANEQFF. Here the CDR3 DNA reads TGTGCCAGCAGCTTGGACGTAGGGTATACTGCGAATGAGCAGTTCTTC.

Only a few counts were recorded for this clone. Other DNA variants within this sample encode the same CDR3. The chain has TRBV7-8 and TRBJ1-1; a weak D match, TRBD1 (5 bases). Germline CDR1 and CDR2: SGHVS and FQNEAQ. The V gene lost 6 bases and the J gene lost 4 bases, with 12 bases spanning the gap. CDR3 length: 13 amino acids. CDR3 sequence: CASRVTGTTEAFF. CDR3 bases: TGTGCCAGCAGGGTCACGGGGACCACTGAAGCTTTCTTT.

About this clone itself: The junction shows a germline mismatch at one end, possibly a read error. V and J are TRBV2 and TRBJ2-7, with 10 nucleotides matching TRBD1. This CDR3 contains 12 residues. Per the germline V gene, CDR1 is SNHLY and CDR2 is FYNNEI. The CDR3 DNA reads TGTGCCAGCAGTGATGGGACAGGGGAAGAGGACTTC. It translates to CASSDGTGEEDF.

Comment on this clone: Other DNA sequences in this specimen translate into the identical CDR3. The rearrangement joins TRBV6-6 to TRBJ2-3; no clear D gene. V lost 4 bases and J 6 bases, leaving 5 bases between the germline ends. CDR3 length equals 11 residues. Germline V gene lookup returns CDR1 MNHNY and CDR2 SVGAGI (reference sequence). CDR3 sequence reads: CASSSTDTQYF. The CDR3 coding sequence is TGTGCCAGCAGTTCTACGGATACGCAGTATTTT.

CDR3 bases: TGTGCCAGCTATTGGCCCAGGGACGTTGGAGAGACCCAGTACTTC. Protein: CASYWPRDVGETQYF. The chain joins TRBV6-1 to TRBJ2-5; possibly TRBD1 or TRBD2 for D (5 bases each). This CDR3 is 15 amino acids long. Germline-derived CDR1 and CDR2 are MNHNS and SASEGT. Trimming took off 8 bases at V and 4 bases at J, with 20 bases between the two ends.

The rearrangement joins TRBV6-6 to TRBJ1-1; TRBD1 might be the D (5 bases). V shed 5 bases and J shed 3 bases, with 13 bases lying between them. The CDR3 sequence is 14 residues long. The germline V gene has CDR1 MNHNY and CDR2 SVGAGI (reference sequence). The CDR3 DNA reads TGTGCCAGCAGTCGTCACGGGGGGGACACTGAAGCTTTCTTT. It specifies CASSRHGGDTEAFF.

This clone has only one observation. The CDR3 protein is CASSSRQGSYEQYF. The CDR3, as DNA: TGTGCCAGCAGCTCCCGACAGGGTTCCTACGAGCAGTACTTC. The chain joins TRBV5-4 to TRBJ2-7, with 7 bases matching TRBD1. Trimming at V came to 3 bases and at J to 1 base, leaving 4 bases not matched to a gene. This CDR3 has 14 amino acids. Germline loops: CDR1 SGHNT, CDR2 YYREEE (reference sequence).

Of note for this clone: One end of the junction fails to match germline, which may point to a read error. The rearrangement joins TRBV6-4 to TRBJ1-1; TRBD1 aligns across 8 bases. Germline V lookup: CDR1 MRHNA, CDR2 SNTAGT. The CDR3 loop spans 13 amino acids. CDR3 DNA sequence: TGTGCCAGCAGGCGGACAGGGAACGCTGAAGCTTTCTTT. Its translation is CASRRTGNAEAFF.

Turning to this clone: Its ends do not fully match the called genes, so a read error is possible. This chain uses TRBV7-7 with TRBJ2-5, with 10 positions matching TRBD1. The CDR3 covers 16 residues. Germline lookup yields CDR1 SSHAT and CDR2 FNYEAQ (reference sequence). CDR3 coding DNA: TGTGCTAGCAGCCAGAGGACAGGGGGATACCAAGAGACCCAGTACTTC. Translating gives CASSQRTGGYQETQYF.

V and J are TRBV27 and TRBJ2-5; possibly TRBD2 for D (5 bases). The V end was cut by 3 bases, the J end by 7 bases, with 9 bases between. CDR1 and CDR2 (germline): MNHEY, SMNVEV (reference sequence). This CDR3 has 12 amino acids. The CDR3 here is CASSLNGGTQYF. CDR3 nucleotides: TGTGCCAGCAGTTTGAATGGAGGGACCCAGTACTTC.

The V call is TRBV28, the J call TRBJ1-3; maybe TRBD1 (5 bases). Germline V gene lookup returns CDR1 MDHEN and CDR2 SYDVKM. The germline V and J ends were trimmed by 1 base and 0 bases, with 10 bases remaining between them. CDR3 size: 16 residues. Here the CDR3 reads CASSLFGGSSGNTIYF. CDR3 nucleotides: TGTGCCAGCAGTTTATTTGGGGGGAGCTCTGGAAACACCATATATTTT.

This chain connects TRBV5-1 to TRBJ2-5; 12 nucleotides agree with TRBD2. V shed 4 bases, J shed 4 bases, and the junction held 11 bases outside the gene matches. Germline values: CDR1 SGHRS, CDR2 YFSETQ. The CDR3 is 17 residues long. CDR3 in DNA: TGCGCCAGCAGCCCGACTGCTAGCGGGGGGGCCCCAGAGACCCAGTACTTC. Encoded protein: CASSPTASGGAPETQYF. Full variable domain (rest looked up from reference TRBV5-1 and TRBJ2-5): KAGVTQTPRYLIKTRGQQVTLSCSPISGHRSVSWYQQTPGQGLQFLFEYFSETQRNKGNFPGRFSGRQFSNSRSEMNVSTLELGDSALYLCASSPTASGGAPETQYFGPGTRLLVL.

The CDR3 sequence is CASSVGQGLMNEQFF. CDR3 nucleotide sequence: TGTGCCAGCAGCGTAGGACAGGGGCTTATGAATGAGCAGTTCTTC. This rearrangement joins TRBV5-4 to TRBJ2-1; 9 nucleotides match TRBD1. This CDR3 is built from 15 residues. The junction had 9 bases not matched to a gene; V was cut back by 4 bases and J by 7 bases. Germline V gene sequence: CDR1 SGHNT, CDR2 YYREEE (reference sequence).

The chain recombines TRBV14 with TRBJ2-3; the D gene is possibly TRBD2 (5 bases). Trimming stripped 0 bases from V and 8 bases from J, with 9 bases between. CDR1 is SGHDN, CDR2 FVKESK, per germline. There are 13 residues in the CDR3. The CDR3 DNA is TGTGCCAGCAGCCAAGATTTGGCGGGTACGCAGTATTTT. It encodes CASSQDLAGTQYF.